One and the same sample provided the 25 T cell receptor beta chains below, sequenced in a study of T cell changes during pregnancy in multiple sclerosis (dated by TCRdb to between 2018 and 2021). Library preparation was by the immunoSEQ multiplex PCR assay. The immuneACCESS repertoire file appears here via TCRdb, limited to in-frame rearrangements. These files lack a portion of the clones; in checked studies, under half of the deficit traces to unresolved V genes, and the cause of the others is not known. The sample includes just under 80,000 clones, with just under 95% observed a single time. The top ten clones comprise roughly 1% of the sample. The sequenced sample was peripheral blood, obtained in the first trimester of pregnancy. These receptors all stem from a female donor with multiple sclerosis, enrolled in a pregnancy study.

The CDR3 DNA reads TGTGCCAGCAGTGAACTGATGGGGGCGGGTGGAAACACCATATATTTT. It specifies CASSELMGAGGNTIYF. The gene calls are TRBV6-1 and TRBJ1-3, with D perhaps matching TRBD1 (6 bases). This CDR3 is built from 16 residues. V was trimmed by 2 bases and J by 3 bases, leaving 14 bases between them. Germline V gene data show CDR1 as MNHNS and CDR2 as SASEGT.

The chain has TRBV15 and TRBJ2-5, with D possibly matching TRBD2 (8 bases). The V end lost 5 bases, the J end lost 1 base, and 17 bases lay between the germline ends. The germline gives CDR1 LNHNV, CDR2 YYDKDF (reference sequence). The CDR3 is 16 amino acids. The CDR3 DNA reads as TGTGCCACCAGCCAGGGGGGAGCGGGAGCCCAAGAGACCCAGTACTTC. Residues: CATSQGGAGAQETQYF.

The chain uses TRBV5-1 and TRBJ1-2, with TRBD1 as a possible D gene (5 bases). Trimming cost V 0 bases and J 3 bases, with 12 bases left between them. The CDR3 totals 15 residues. Germline CDR1 is SGHRS and CDR2 is YFSETQ. CDR3 amino acids: CASSLAAGSHYGYTF. In nucleotides, the CDR3 is TGCGCCAGCAGCTTGGCGGCAGGGTCCCACTATGGCTACACCTTC.

V gene TRBV7-3 combines with J gene TRBJ2-1; 7 bases match TRBD2. Germline V gene sequence: CDR1 SGHTA, CDR2 FQGTGA. The junction had 2 bases not matched to a gene; V was cut back by 0 bases and J by 0 bases. The CDR3 length is 16 residues. The CDR3 here is CASSLTGGSSYNEQFF. The CDR3 coding sequence is TGTGCCAGCAGCTTAACGGGCGGGAGCTCCTACAATGAGCAGTTCTTC.

The chain carries TRBV15 and TRBJ1-6; TRBD1 matches 7 bases. Germline CDR1 is LNHNV and CDR2 is YYDKDF (reference sequence). The CDR3 loop spans 16 amino acids. Unmatched junction bases numbered 11, after V lost 6 bases and J lost 6 bases. The CDR3 loop is CATSPVGQLINSPLHF. CDR3 bases: TGTGCCACCAGTCCCGTGGGACAGCTGATTAATTCACCCCTCCACTTT. The full variable domain, with the rest looked up from reference TRBV15 and TRBJ1-6, is DAMVIQNPRYQVTQFGKPVTLSCSQTLNHNVMYWYQQKSSQAPKLLFHYYDKDFNNEADTPDNFQSRRPNTSFCFLDIRSPGLGDTAMYLCATSPVGQLINSPLHFGNGTRLTVT.

The V call is TRBV4-3, the J call TRBJ1-2, with D possibly being TRBD1 (5 bases). V was trimmed by 4 bases and J by 3 bases, leaving 12 bases between them. The germline V gene encodes CDR1 LGHNA and CDR2 YSLEER. The CDR3 totals 14 residues. Here the CDR3 reads CASSPDRTYYGYTF. In nucleotides, the CDR3 is TGCGCCAGCAGCCCCGACAGAACTTACTATGGCTACACCTTC.

The chain recombines TRBV7-8 with TRBJ2-3; possible D gene TRBD2, 5 bases. V gave up 7 bases and J gave up 6 bases, with 14 bases separating them. Germline CDR1 reads SGHVS; CDR2 reads FQNEAQ. The CDR3 contains 13 residues. The CDR3 DNA reads as TGTGCCAGCATCCCCGCCGGGATCGATACGCAGTATTTT. Its protein is CASIPAGIDTQYF.

The V call is TRBV5-1, the J call TRBJ2-1, with D possibly being TRBD1 (5 bases). Germline CDR1 SGHRS, CDR2 YFSETQ. The CDR3 length is 16 residues. Trimming took 4 bases from V and 0 from J, leaving 14 bases between them. The CDR3 region is CASSPQGSTSYNEQFF. CDR3 coding DNA: TGCGCCAGCAGCCCCCAGGGCAGTACCTCCTACAATGAGCAGTTCTTC.

CDR3 loop: CASSLRQSNTQYF. In DNA, the CDR3 is TGTGCCAGCAGCTTAAGACAGAGTAATACGCAGTATTTT. The chain links TRBV7-7 to TRBJ2-3, with D maybe TRBD1 (5 bases). Germline V lookup: CDR1 SSHAT, CDR2 FNYEAQ (reference sequence). The V end was cut by 2 bases, the J end by 7 bases, with 10 bases between. There are 13 residues in the CDR3.

This sequence joins TRBV5-5 and TRBJ2-5; D possibly corresponds to TRBD1 (5 bases). V gave up 5 bases and J gave up 4 bases, with 18 bases separating them. The CDR3 contains 15 residues. The germline gives CDR1 SGHKS, CDR2 YYEKEE (reference sequence). CDR3 DNA sequence: TGTGCCAGCAGTAAAGGGGTGACAGCAGTAGAGACCCAGTACTTC. Translation gives CASSKGVTAVETQYF. Complete variable domain (other parts from reference TRBV5-5 and TRBJ2-5): DAGVTQSPTHLIKTRGQQVTLRCSPISGHKSVSWYQQVLGQGPQFIFQYYEKEERGRGNFPDRFSARQFPNYSSELNVNALLLGDSALYLCASSKGVTAVETQYFGPGTRLLVL.

This clone was recorded once. This chain links TRBV6-1 with TRBJ2-1; D is unclear. V was clipped by 4 bases and J by 0 bases, with 13 bases between them. The CDR3 runs to 16 residues. The germline V gene encodes CDR1 MNHNS and CDR2 SASEGT. Here the CDR3 DNA reads TGTGCCAGCAGTGCGCAGCCCGGGTTCTCCTACAATGAGCAGTTCTTC. Translated: CASSAQPGFSYNEQFF.

The rearrangement links TRBV6-5 to TRBJ2-7; D is undetermined. Trimming took off 6 bases at V and 0 bases at J, with 9 bases between the two ends. The CDR3 extends over 13 amino acids. CDR1 and CDR2 from the germline V gene are MNHEY and SVGAGI. CDR3 residues: CASSRGGSYEQYF. The DNA of the CDR3 is TGTGCCAGCAGCCGAGGTGGCTCCTACGAGCAGTACTTC.

The chain links TRBV6-6 to TRBJ1-4, with 8 positions matching TRBD1. The CDR3 contains 15 residues. J was trimmed by 3 bases and V by 2 bases; bases with no gene match: 2. CDR1 and CDR2 from the germline V gene are MNHNY and SVGAGI (reference sequence). This CDR3 reads CASSYTGGPNEKLFF. The CDR3 nucleotides are TGTGCCAGCAGTTACACAGGGGGGCCTAATGAAAAACTGTTTTTT.

The chain has TRBV28 and TRBJ2-7; D not resolved. Germline V gene sequence: CDR1 MDHEN, CDR2 SYDVKM. The CDR3 is 17 amino acids. V lost 6 bases to trimming and J lost 0 bases, with 21 bases between them. CDR3 amino acids: CASRSEATTFSSYEQYF. The DNA of the CDR3 is TGTGCCAGCAGGAGTGAGGCTACCACGTTCAGCTCCTACGAGCAGTACTTC.

The V and J genes are TRBV6-6 and TRBJ1-1, with 9 bases fitting TRBD1. Germline V CDR1 and CDR2: MNHNY, SVGAGI (reference sequence). The CDR3 totals 13 residues. Trimming took 6 bases from V and 4 from J; bases not matched to a gene: 3. DNA of the CDR3: TGTGCCAGCAGACGACAGGGGGGCACTGAAGCTTTCTTT. Amino acids: CASRRQGGTEAFF.

The chain recombines TRBV28 with TRBJ2-1; 11 bases fit TRBD2. CDR1 is MDHEN, CDR2 SYDVKM, per germline. The J segment lost 0 bases and the V segment lost 4 bases, leaving 20 bases of the junction unmatched. The CDR3 sequence is 22 residues long. The CDR3 loop is CASSSLLGGSGRGPSSYNEQFF. CDR3 DNA sequence: TGTGCCAGCAGTTCCCTCCTCGGGGGTAGCGGGAGGGGCCCCAGCTCCTACAATGAGCAGTTCTTC.

This rearrangement joins TRBV6-6 to TRBJ2-3; 7 nucleotides match TRBD2. The V gene end was trimmed by 5 bases and the J gene end by 0 bases; junction bases not matched to a gene: 5. CDR3 length: 15 amino acids. Looked up from germline, CDR1 is MNHNY and CDR2 is SVGAGI (reference sequence). CDR3 region: CASSRGLTSTDTQYF. CDR3 nucleotides: TGTGCCAGCAGTAGGGGACTAACGAGCACAGATACGCAGTATTTT.

This chain joins TRBV5-5 and TRBJ1-5; 8 bases agree with TRBD1. This CDR3 has 16 amino acids. After removal of 3 bases from V and 7 bases from J, the junction contained 12 bases not matched to a gene. Germline assignment: CDR1 SGHKS and CDR2 YYEKEE (reference sequence). CDR3 sequence reads: CASSSETGGRTQPQHF. The CDR3 nucleotides read TGTGCCAGCAGCTCCGAAACAGGGGGTCGGACGCAGCCCCAGCATTTT.

This rearrangement joins TRBV19 to TRBJ2-3; D not certain. Per the germline V gene, CDR1 is LNHDA and CDR2 is SQIVND (reference sequence). V shed 7 bases and J shed 2 bases, with 10 bases lying between them. CDR3 length: 13 amino acids. The CDR3 spells CASTLGTTDTQYF. CDR3 nucleotide sequence: TGTGCCAGTACCCTGGGCACCACAGATACGCAGTATTTT. The full variable domain, in which reference TRBV19 and TRBJ2-3 provide the parts outside the CDR3, is DGGITQSPKYLFRKEGQNVTLSCEQNLNHDAMYWYRQDPGQGLRLIYYSQIVNDFQKGDIAEGYSVSREKKESFPLTVTSAQKNPTAFYLCASTLGTTDTQYFGPGTRLTVL.

V usage is TRBV5-1 and J usage is TRBJ2-1; D possibly corresponds to TRBD2 (6 bases). Germline V gene sequence: CDR1 SGHRS, CDR2 YFSETQ. CDR3 length equals 16 residues. V lost 2 bases and J lost 2, with 14 bases in between. The CDR3 protein is CASSLTSSLPYNEQFF. Here the CDR3 DNA reads TGCGCCAGCAGCTTAACTAGCTCCCTGCCCTACAATGAGCAGTTCTTC.

V is TRBV14 and J is TRBJ2-2; 8 bases map to TRBD1. Germline V gives CDR1 SGHDN, CDR2 FVKESK. There are 15 residues in the CDR3. Trimming removed 2 bases from V and 5 bases from J; junction bases left unmatched: 4. CDR3 in DNA: TGTGCCAGCAGCCAACACAGGGGGTCAACCGGGGAGCTGTTTTTT. This encodes CASSQHRGSTGELFF. Variable domain in full (rest from reference TRBV14 and TRBJ2-2): EAGVTQFPSHSVIEKGQTVTLRCDPISGHDNLYWYRRVMGKEIKFLLHFVKESKQDESGMPNNRFLAERTGGTYSTLKVQPAELEDSGVYFCASSQHRGSTGELFFGEGSRLTVL.

The chain is built from TRBV10-3 and TRBJ2-2; 8 bases are a match to TRBD1. The trim removed 0 bases at V and 7 bases at J, leaving 1 base unmatched. Germline V CDR1 and CDR2: ENHRY, SYGVKD. The CDR3 extends over 14 amino acids. CDR3 loop: CAISESTGGGELFF. DNA for the CDR3: TGTGCCATCAGTGAGTCAACAGGGGGCGGGGAGCTGTTTTTT.

This chain connects TRBV12-5 to TRBJ2-3; D is possibly TRBD1 (6 bases). The CDR3 consists of 16 residues. V was pared by 0 bases and J by 4 bases, with 14 bases between. Germline V lookup: CDR1 LGHNT, CDR2 FRNRAP. The CDR3 nucleotides read TGTGCTAGTGGTTTGGTGTCAGGGGTTCGGGCAGATACGCAGTATTTT. It codes for CASGLVSGVRADTQYF.

The chain is built from TRBV9 and TRBJ1-2; D might be TRBD1 (5 bases). The CDR3 is 15 residues long. Germline CDR1 and CDR2: SGDLS and YYNGEE. V was cut by 3 bases and J by 4 bases, with 16 bases left in between. The CDR3 nucleotides are TGTGCCAGCAGCGCAGCGACAGCTTCTTTCTATGGCTACACCTTC. Protein sequence: CASSAATASFYGYTF.

This clone was recorded only once. This chain links TRBV6-1 with TRBJ1-1; 7 nucleotides match TRBD1. Germline-derived CDR1 and CDR2 are MNHNS and SASEGT. V lost 6 bases to trimming and J lost 4 bases; unmatched junction nucleotides: 11. The length of the CDR3 is 15 residues. CDR3 residues: CASRDRRPGSTEAFF. CDR3 coding DNA: TGTGCCAGCAGGGACAGGAGGCCCGGCAGCACTGAAGCTTTCTTT.